This T cell receptor (beta chain) was found in a study of T cell responses to AZD1222 COVID-19 vaccine. Assay: immunoSEQ multiplex PCR; the TCRdb copy retains only in-frame clones and omits some. The sample holds about 150,000 clones, around nine tenths seen once. Trimming took 0 bases from V and 7 from J, leaving 7 bases between them. The CDR3 covers 13 residues. Germline-derived CDR1 and CDR2 are SGHTA and FQGNSA. Findings and limits, study-wide: None of the repertoires were sampled until the peak T cell response had passed. A rise in Spike-specific TCR breadth and depth followed two AZD1222 doses. White British ancestry dominated among donors, who included more females, and clonal diversity was possibly underestimated.

A note on this clone: Its antigen is still unknown.

This material consisted of peripheral blood, taken on day 0 of AZD1222 vaccination. This receptor was obtained from an adult in good health. The chain is built from TRBV7-2 and TRBJ1-3; weak D call: TRBD1 (5 bases). This chain's CDR3 is CASSLAGANTIYF. The CDR3 nucleotides are TGTGCCAGCAGCTTAGCCGGGGCCAACACCATATATTTT.